Listed below are T cell receptor beta chains from one sample, sequenced in a study of cytomegalovirus exposure and HLA in healthy donors. The method was immunoSEQ multiplex PCR; TCRdb's version includes in-frame clones alone and lacks a portion of them. This sample carries roughly 77,000 clones, around two thirds of them seen once, and the ten largest clones take around 7%. Sample: PBMCs. Every receptor here comes from a woman aged 50 to 60 in good health and CMV-seropositive. The CDR3 runs from the conserved cysteine through the conserved F or W. The D gene is left open where the match is weak. Size values are once, few and many counts, or a class for expanded clones, and some rows have none.

TRBJ1-1	NA	NA	TRBV4-1	TGCGCCAGCAGCCAAGGTGGTCCGATGCGGGGTGAAGCTTTCTTT	CASSQGGPMRGEAFF
TRBJ1-6	NA	NA	TRBV28	TGTGCCAGCCTTGACAAGATTTCACCCCTCCACTTT	CASLDKISPLHF
TRBJ1-3	NA	NA	TRBV5-5	TGTGCCAGCAGCAAAAAACCGACAAGCTCTGGAAACACCATATATTTT	CASSKKPTSSGNTIYF
TRBJ1-2	NA	NA	TRBV6-5	TGTGCCAGCAGTTACTCGAACGGGAATGGCTACACCTTC	CASSYSNGNGYTF
TRBJ2-1	NA	NA	TRBV6-1	TGTGCCAGCAGTCTCAATGAGCAGTTCTTC	CASSLNEQFF
TRBJ2-1	NA	NA	TRBV9	TGTGCCAGCAGCGCCCTGAACGGACTCTCCAGCAATGAGCAGTTCTTC	CASSALNGLSSNEQFF
TRBJ2-1	NA	NA	TRBV7-9	TGTGCCAGCAGCTTAGACTTAGGGGGGGGTGAGCAGTTCTTC	CASSLDLGGGEQFF
TRBJ1-1	NA	NA	TRBV5-6	TGTGCCAGCAGTATCTTGGGGAGCAGCACTGAAGCTTTCTTT	CASSILGSSTEAFF
TRBJ2-5	TRBD2	NA	TRBV5-1	TGCGCCAGCAGCTTGCTAGCGGGGGATGAGACCCAGTACTTC	CASSLLAGDETQYF
TRBJ2-7	TRBD1	NA	TRBV10-2	TGCGCCAGCAGTGACGACCCGGGACAGGGGATTGGCGAGCAGTACTTC	CASSDDPGQGIGEQYF
TRBJ1-2	TRBD1	NA	TRBV19	TGTGCCAGTAGTACTTCCCCCGGGACAGCCTCCTATGGCTACACCTTC	CASSTSPGTASYGYTF
TRBJ2-3	TRBD1	NA	TRBV19	TGTGCCAGTAGTATTCGGCAGGGGGCTACAGATACGCAGTATTTT	CASSIRQGATDTQYF
TRBJ1-2	NA	few	TRBV6-5	TGTGCCAGCAGTTACAGTACCGGGGATGGCTACACCTTC	CASSYSTGDGYTF
TRBJ2-1	TRBD2	NA	TRBV10-3	TGTGCCATCAGTGAGTTAGCGGGGGGGCAAGGTGAGCAGTTCTTC	CAISELAGGQGEQFF
TRBJ2-1	NA	few	TRBV13	TGTGCCAGCAGCCCAAATGCAGGGGTAGGCAATGAGCAGTTCTTC	CASSPNAGVGNEQFF
TRBJ2-6	NA	few	TRBV6-4	TGTGCCAGCAGTGACTCCCCGGGGTCGGGGGCCAACGTCCTGACTTTC	CASSDSPGSGANVLTF
TRBJ2-5	NA	NA	TRBV7-9	TGTTCCAGCAGCTCCGCCGTCACAGGTCAAGAGACCCAGTACTTC	CSSSSAVTGQETQYF
TRBJ2-3	TRBD2	NA	TRBV2	TGTGCCAGCAGGGACCCCCAACTAGCGGGCAATACAGATACGCAGTATTTT	CASRDPQLAGNTDTQYF
TRBJ1-2	TRBD1	few	TRBV11-1	TGTGCCAGTAGCTGGGGACAGGGTAACTATGGCTACACCTTC	CASSWGQGNYGYTF
TRBJ1-1	NA	NA	TRBV5-5	TGTGCCAGCAGCTTGTCTGCAGGCAGCACTGAAGCTTTCTTT	CASSLSAGSTEAFF
TRBJ1-5	TRBD1	NA	TRBV18	TGTGCCAGCTCACCGGGACAGGGTGAACAGCCCCAGCATTTT	CASSPGQGEQPQHF
TRBJ1-6	NA	few	TRBV19	TGTGCCAGTAGTGCCTTGGGGGGGCAGGATTCACCCCTCCACTTT	CASSALGGQDSPLHF
TRBJ2-5	NA	NA	TRBV5-4	TGTGCCAGCACCGATGGCGGCCCCCGGGAGACCCAGTACTTC	CASTDGGPRETQYF
TRBJ1-2	TRBD1	NA	TRBV19	TGTGCCAGTAGTATAGCTGGAGGGGGCTCGTATGGCTACACCTTC	CASSIAGGGSYGYTF
TRBJ2-3	NA	NA	TRBV27	TGTGCCAGCAGTCCTCGACAGGCGGGAGATACGCAGTATTTT	CASSPRQAGDTQYF
TRBJ2-2	NA	few	TRBV5-1	TGCGCCAGCAGCTTGGAAGCCTATAACGCCGGGGAGCTGTTTTTT	CASSLEAYNAGELFF
TRBJ2-3	TRBD2	few	TRBV7-2	TGTGCCAGCAGCCCGATAGCGGGGGGGCATCAAGATACGCAGTATTTT	CASSPIAGGHQDTQYF
TRBJ2-7	NA	NA	TRBV19	TGTGCCAGTAGTCAAAAAGGGGCAAGAGACGAGCAGTACTTC	CASSQKGARDEQYF
TRBJ1-1	NA	NA	TRBV11-3	TGTGCCAGCAGCTTAGTAGTCCGACAGGAACCACCCTTGAACACTGAAGCTTTCTTT	CASSLVVRQEPPLNTEAFF
TRBJ1-4	NA	few	TRBV7-9	TGTGCCAGCAGCTTTGTACGGGAGGAGGGTGAAAAACTGTTTTTT	CASSFVREEGEKLFF
TRBJ2-3	NA	few	TRBV11-2	TGTGCCAGCAGCCCCGCGAGTCTAACAGATACGCAGTATTTT	CASSPASLTDTQYF